These T cell receptor beta chains were read from a single sample in a study of cytomegalovirus exposure and HLA in healthy donors. Assay: immunoSEQ multiplex PCR; the TCRdb copy retains only in-frame clones and omits some. The data hold more than 85,000 clones, with approximately 90% observed a single time. The sequenced sample was PBMCs. The receptors were gathered from a woman between 18 and 30 years old in good health and CMV-seropositive. CDR3s include the opening cysteine and the closing phenylalanine or tryptophan. D genes are given only for firm matches. Expanded clones get a size class; other rows say once, few or many, or leave the size out.

NA	once	TRBV6-5	TRBJ2-1	TGTGCCAGCAGTTCGGGACTGGCCAACAATGAGCAGTTCTTC	CASSSGLANNEQFF
NA	once	TRBV28	TRBJ1-2	TGTGCCAGCAGTAGGGACACCTATGGCTACACCTTC	CASSRDTYGYTF
NA	NA	TRBV5-1	TRBJ2-1	TGCGCCAGCAGCTTAACCGGACAGCGGAGCTCCTACAATGAGCAGTTCTTC	CASSLTGQRSSYNEQFF
NA	NA	TRBV29-1	TRBJ1-2	TGCAGCGTCGGAAGCGGGGTCAGGGGTGGCTACACCTTC	CSVGSGVRGGYTF
TRBD1	NA	TRBV6-1	TRBJ1-2	TGTGCCAGCAGTGCTTCCGGGACAGGGTATGGCTACACCTTC	CASSASGTGYGYTF
NA	NA	TRBV5-1	TRBJ1-1	TGCGCCAGCAGTTCCCGGACTGCAGCCCCTGAAGCTTTCTTT	CASSSRTAAPEAFF
NA	NA	TRBV2	TRBJ2-3	TGTGCCAGCATCCTCGGGGTAGTTGGGGATACGCAGTATTTT	CASILGVVGDTQYF
TRBD1	NA	TRBV19	TRBJ2-7	TGTGCCAGTAAGGGACAGAACTACGAGCAGTACTTC	CASKGQNYEQYF
NA	NA	TRBV6-5	TRBJ1-5	TGTGCCAGCAGTCCCCGGGGGGGACCCAATCAGCCCCAGCATTTT	CASSPRGGPNQPQHF
TRBD2	once	TRBV5-4	TRBJ2-7	TGTGCCAGCAGCTTGACTAGCGGAAGCTCCTACGAGCAGTACTTC	CASSLTSGSSYEQYF
TRBD1	NA	TRBV28	TRBJ2-2	TGTGCCAGCAGTCAACCGGGACAGGGAACCACCGGGGAGCTGTTTTTT	CASSQPGQGTTGELFF
TRBD1	NA	TRBV5-4	TRBJ2-1	TGTGCCAGCAGCACAGGGGCTCTCAATGAGCAGTTCTTC	CASSTGALNEQFF
NA	NA	TRBV29-1	TRBJ2-4	TGCAGCGCCGCGAGACAGCCTTCAGGGGAAAACATTCAGTACTTC	CSAARQPSGENIQYF
NA	NA	TRBV6-5	TRBJ1-2	TGTGCCAGCAGTTACCCGGGATTTGGTGGCTACACCTTC	CASSYPGFGGYTF
TRBD1	NA	TRBV5-4	TRBJ1-1	TGTGCCAGCACCCGACAGGGTTTGGTGAACACTGAAGCTTTCTTT	CASTRQGLVNTEAFF
TRBD1	once	TRBV7-2	TRBJ1-1	TGTGCCAGCAGGCCCACAGGGGGGACTGAAGCTTTCTTT	CASRPTGGTEAFF
TRBD1	once	TRBV5-1	TRBJ1-2	TGCGCCAGCAGCAATGGACAGGGTTATGGCTACACCTTC	CASSNGQGYGYTF
TRBD2	NA	TRBV27	TRBJ2-1	TGTGCCAGCCGATACCTGAGCGGGGGACCCTACAATGAGCAGTTCTTC	CASRYLSGGPYNEQFF
NA	NA	TRBV5-4	TRBJ1-4	TGTGCCAGCAGCTTGGGAGCAGCCGTACAGGGAAAACTGTTTTTT	CASSLGAAVQGKLFF
NA	NA	TRBV19	TRBJ2-5	TGTGCCAGTAGTAATGGTAGCGGCAAGACCCAGTACTTC	CASSNGSGKTQYF
NA	NA	TRBV11-1	TRBJ1-1	TGTGCCAGCAGCTTAGCGACGCAGGGTACAACTGAAGCTTTCTTT	CASSLATQGTTEAFF
NA	NA	TRBV18	TRBJ1-5	TGTGCCAGCTCGGTTGAAACGGGACAGCCCCAGCATTTT	CASSVETGQPQHF
TRBD1	NA	TRBV5-6	TRBJ1-2	TGTGCCAGCAGCTTGGTAGGACAGGGGCCTAACTATGGCTACACCTTC	CASSLVGQGPNYGYTF
NA	NA	TRBV30	TRBJ2-7	TGTGCCTGGAGTGCCCTAACAGGCTACGAGCAGTACTTC	CAWSALTGYEQYF
NA	NA	TRBV4-1	TRBJ2-5	TGCGCCAGCAGCTCTCGGATGGAGCAAGAGACCCAGTACTTC	CASSSRMEQETQYF
NA	NA	TRBV4-1	TRBJ2-2	TGCGCCAGCAGCCAAGAGGGTCTAACGGGTCATGGGGAGCTGTTTTTT	CASSQEGLTGHGELFF
NA	NA	TRBV28	TRBJ1-6	TGTGCCAGCAGTCTTGACAGGTTCGGCTCCTATAATTCACCCCTCCACTTT	CASSLDRFGSYNSPLHF
NA	NA	TRBV29-1	TRBJ2-2	TGCAGCGTTGAATGGCGGGCTTACACCGGGGAGCTGTTTTTT	CSVEWRAYTGELFF
NA	once	TRBV6-5	TRBJ1-1	TGTGCCAGCAGCCCGACGGGGGGCGCGGAAGAAGCTTTCTTT	CASSPTGGAEEAFF
NA	NA	TRBV10-1	TRBJ2-5	TGCGCCAGTTTACAGGACCCGGAGACCCAGTACTTC	CASLQDPETQYF
NA	NA	TRBV7-9	TRBJ2-3	TGTGCCAGCAGCCGCCTGGGCGGGGCTAGCACAGATACGCAGTATTTT	CASSRLGGASTDTQYF
NA	NA	TRBV6-6	TRBJ1-2	TGTGCCAGCAGTTCCACTCTTCAGGGCCCCTGGGGCTACACCTTC	CASSSTLQGPWGYTF
TRBD1	few	TRBV7-3	TRBJ2-3	TGTGCCAGCAGCTTGACAGGGCAGGGAGATACGCAGTATTTT	CASSLTGQGDTQYF
NA	NA	TRBV4-1	TRBJ1-5	TGCGCCAGCAGCCAAGATAAGGGGTTGAGCAATCAGCCCCAGCATTTT	CASSQDKGLSNQPQHF
TRBD1	NA	TRBV7-3	TRBJ2-3	TGTGCCAGCAGCTCGACAGGGGGGAGCACAGATACGCAGTATTTT	CASSSTGGSTDTQYF
NA	NA	TRBV5-8	TRBJ2-7	TGTGCCAGCAGCCGAATCCTTAGCGGTGCCTACGAGCAGTACTTC	CASSRILSGAYEQYF
TRBD1	NA	TRBV4-1	TRBJ2-1	TGCGCCAGCAGCCAAGCCTCGGACAGGGGCGGGGGTGAGCAGTTCTTC	CASSQASDRGGGEQFF
TRBD1	NA	TRBV19	TRBJ1-5	TGTGCCAGTAGTACTCCACCGGGACAGGGATTCAATCAGCCCCAGCATTTT	CASSTPPGQGFNQPQHF
NA	NA	TRBV5-5	TRBJ1-5	TGTGCCAGCAGCTTCACTGGTCAGCCCCAGCATTTT	CASSFTGQPQHF
NA	once	TRBV6-1	TRBJ2-5	TGTGCCAGCAGTGAAGTCGGGGGATCCCAGAAGACCCAGTACTTC	CASSEVGGSQKTQYF
NA	NA	TRBV10-1	TRBJ1-2	TGCGCCAGCAGTGAAGCAACTAACTATGGCTACACCTTC	CASSEATNYGYTF
TRBD1	NA	TRBV6-4	TRBJ1-5	TGTGCCAGCAGTCCAAAAGTACTGACAGGGGTAAATCAGCCCCAGCATTTT	CASSPKVLTGVNQPQHF
TRBD1	NA	TRBV28	TRBJ1-4	TGTGCCAGCCTAAGCAGGGGGAATGAAAAACTGTTTTTT	CASLSRGNEKLFF
NA	NA	TRBV19	TRBJ1-2	TGTGCCAGTAGTATAGGGGGCGGCTACACCTTC	CASSIGGGYTF
NA	NA	TRBV19	TRBJ1-5	TGTGCCAGTGGACAGAGCAATCAGCCCCAGCATTTT	CASGQSNQPQHF
NA	once	TRBV29-1	TRBJ1-2	TGCAGCGTTGTAACAGGAGAATACTATGGCTACACCTTC	CSVVTGEYYGYTF
NA	NA	TRBV6-5	TRBJ2-7	TGTGCCAGCAGTGAAAGGGTATCGGGATACGAGCAGTACTTC	CASSERVSGYEQYF
NA	NA	TRBV15	TRBJ1-3	TGTGCCACCAGCAGAGATCTCGCAGCGTCTGGAAACACCATATATTTT	CATSRDLAASGNTIYF
TRBD2	NA	TRBV19	TRBJ2-7	TGTGCCAGTCGTCGCGAGGCGGGGGGTATCTACGAGCAGTACTTC	CASRREAGGIYEQYF
NA	NA	TRBV25-1	TRBJ2-7	TGTGCCAGCAGTGATGCAGGGAGGAAGCAGTACTTC	CASSDAGRKQYF
NA	NA	TRBV19	TRBJ1-1	TGTGCCAGTAGAATGGAGGGGTGGGTCACTGAAGCTTTCTTT	CASRMEGWVTEAFF
NA	NA	TRBV5-5	TRBJ2-3	TGTGCCAGCAGCTTGTCACTGGACACCCTCGAGATTGATACGCAGTATTTT	CASSLSLDTLEIDTQYF
TRBD1	NA	TRBV5-1	TRBJ1-3	TGCGCCAGCAGCCCGGGGCACACAGGGGCCCCTGGAAACACCATATATTTT	CASSPGHTGAPGNTIYF
NA	NA	TRBV20-1	TRBJ1-2	TGCAGTGTCTGGGGGGGAGGCTACACCTTC	CSVWGGGYTF